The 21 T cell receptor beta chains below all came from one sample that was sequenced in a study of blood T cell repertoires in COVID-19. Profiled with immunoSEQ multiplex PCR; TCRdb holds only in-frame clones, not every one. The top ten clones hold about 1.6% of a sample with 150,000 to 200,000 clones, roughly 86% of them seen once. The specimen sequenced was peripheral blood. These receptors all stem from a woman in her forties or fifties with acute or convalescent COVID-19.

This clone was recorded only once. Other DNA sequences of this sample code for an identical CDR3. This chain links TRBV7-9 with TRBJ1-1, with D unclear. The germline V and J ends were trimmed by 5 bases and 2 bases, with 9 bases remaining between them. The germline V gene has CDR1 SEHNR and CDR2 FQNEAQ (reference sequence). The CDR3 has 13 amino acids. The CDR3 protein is CASSPTGNTEAFF. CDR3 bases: TGTGCCAGCAGCCCGACTGGAAACACTGAAGCTTTCTTT.

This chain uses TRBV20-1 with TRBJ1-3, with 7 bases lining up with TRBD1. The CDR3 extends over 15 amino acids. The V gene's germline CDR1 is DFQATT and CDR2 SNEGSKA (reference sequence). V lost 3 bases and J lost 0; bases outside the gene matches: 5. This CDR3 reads CSASRDSLSGNTIYF. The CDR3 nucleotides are TGCAGTGCTAGTAGGGACAGCCTCTCTGGAAACACCATATATTTT.

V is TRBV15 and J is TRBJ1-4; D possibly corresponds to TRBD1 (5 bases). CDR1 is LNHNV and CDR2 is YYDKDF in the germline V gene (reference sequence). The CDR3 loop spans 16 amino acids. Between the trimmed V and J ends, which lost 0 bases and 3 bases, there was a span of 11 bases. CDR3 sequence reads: CATSRDPGSANEKLFF. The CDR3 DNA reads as TGTGCCACCAGCAGAGACCCAGGGTCGGCTAATGAAAAACTGTTTTTT.

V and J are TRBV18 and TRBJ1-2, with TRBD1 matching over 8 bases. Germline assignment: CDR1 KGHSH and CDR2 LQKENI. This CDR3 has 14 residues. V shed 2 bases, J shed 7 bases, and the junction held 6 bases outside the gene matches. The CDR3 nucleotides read TGTGCCAGCTCACCAGGACAGGGAATGGGTGGCTACACCTTC. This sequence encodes CASSPGQGMGGYTF.

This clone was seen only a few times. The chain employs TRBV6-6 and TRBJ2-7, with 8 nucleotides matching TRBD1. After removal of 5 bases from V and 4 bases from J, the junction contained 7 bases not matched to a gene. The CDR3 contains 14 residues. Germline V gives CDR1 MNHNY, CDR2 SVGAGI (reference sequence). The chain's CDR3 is CASSAQTGVYEQYF. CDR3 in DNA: TGTGCCAGCAGTGCTCAGACAGGGGTGTACGAGCAGTACTTC.

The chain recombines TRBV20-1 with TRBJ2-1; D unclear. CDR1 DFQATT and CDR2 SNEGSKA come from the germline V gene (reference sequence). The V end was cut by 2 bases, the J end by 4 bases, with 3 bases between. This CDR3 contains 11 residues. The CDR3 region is CSARLYNEQFF. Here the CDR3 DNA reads TGCAGTGCTAGACTTTACAATGAGCAGTTCTTC.

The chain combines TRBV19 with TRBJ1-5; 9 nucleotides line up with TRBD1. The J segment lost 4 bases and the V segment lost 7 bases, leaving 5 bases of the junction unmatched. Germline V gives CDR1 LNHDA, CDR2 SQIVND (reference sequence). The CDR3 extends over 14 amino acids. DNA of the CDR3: TGTGCCAGTAAATGGACAGGGGAAAATCAGCCCCAGCATTTT. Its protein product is CASKWTGENQPQHF.

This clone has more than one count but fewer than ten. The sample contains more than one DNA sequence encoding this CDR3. The CDR3 is CASSLVAGGTYEQYF. CDR3 nucleotides: TGCGCCAGCAGCTTGGTAGCGGGGGGGACCTACGAGCAGTACTTC. The V gene is TRBV5-1, the J gene TRBJ2-7; 11 nucleotides match TRBD2. The V segment lost 0 bases and the J segment 2 bases; nucleotides outside the gene matches: 1. From germline, CDR1 is SGHRS and CDR2 YFSETQ. CDR3 length: 15 residues.

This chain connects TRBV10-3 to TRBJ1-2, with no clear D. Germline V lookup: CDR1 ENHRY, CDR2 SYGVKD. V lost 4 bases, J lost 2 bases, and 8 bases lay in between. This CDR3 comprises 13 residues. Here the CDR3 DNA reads TGTGCCATCAGTGGGGCAGCCAACTATGGCTACACCTTC. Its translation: CAISGAANYGYTF.

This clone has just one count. Written as DNA, the CDR3 is TGTGCCAGTAGTATAGGAGGGCCGGCTAATGAAAAACTGTTTTTT. Amino acids: CASSIGGPANEKLFF. V is TRBV19 and J is TRBJ1-4, with no clear D. V was cut by 1 base and J by 3 bases, with 9 bases left in between. The CDR3 runs 15 residues. The germline gives CDR1 LNHDA, CDR2 SQIVND (reference sequence).

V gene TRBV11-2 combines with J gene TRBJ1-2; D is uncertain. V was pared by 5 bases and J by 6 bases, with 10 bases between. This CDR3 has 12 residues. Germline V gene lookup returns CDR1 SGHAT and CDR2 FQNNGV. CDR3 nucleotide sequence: TGTGCCAGCAGCCCCGGAGGTCATGGCTACACCTTC. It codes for CASSPGGHGYTF.

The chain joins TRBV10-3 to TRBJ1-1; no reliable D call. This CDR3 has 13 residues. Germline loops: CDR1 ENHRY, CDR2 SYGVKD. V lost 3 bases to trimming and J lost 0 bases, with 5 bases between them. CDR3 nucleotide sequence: TGTGCCATCAGTGACAGTGTGAACACTGAAGCTTTCTTT. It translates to CAISDSVNTEAFF.

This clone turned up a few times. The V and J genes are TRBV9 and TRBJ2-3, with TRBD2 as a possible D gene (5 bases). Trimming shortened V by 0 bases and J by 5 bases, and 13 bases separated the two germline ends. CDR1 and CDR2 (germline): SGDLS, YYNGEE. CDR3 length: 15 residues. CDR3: CASSVATTTLDTQYF. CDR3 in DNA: TGTGCCAGCAGCGTAGCTACGACTACTTTAGATACGCAGTATTTT. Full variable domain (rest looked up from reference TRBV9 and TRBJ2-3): DSGVTQTPKHLITATGQRVTLRCSPRSGDLSVYWYQQSLDQGLQFLIQYYNGEERAKGNILERFSAQQFPDLHSELNLSSLELGDSALYFCASSVATTTLDTQYFGPGTRLTVL.

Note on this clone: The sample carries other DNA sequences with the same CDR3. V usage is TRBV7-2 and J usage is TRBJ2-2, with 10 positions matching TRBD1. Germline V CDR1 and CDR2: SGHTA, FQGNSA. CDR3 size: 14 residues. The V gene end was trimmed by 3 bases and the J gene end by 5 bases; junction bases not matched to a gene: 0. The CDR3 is CASSLGQGTGELFF. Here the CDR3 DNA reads TGTGCCAGCAGCTTGGGACAGGGGACCGGGGAGCTGTTTTTT.

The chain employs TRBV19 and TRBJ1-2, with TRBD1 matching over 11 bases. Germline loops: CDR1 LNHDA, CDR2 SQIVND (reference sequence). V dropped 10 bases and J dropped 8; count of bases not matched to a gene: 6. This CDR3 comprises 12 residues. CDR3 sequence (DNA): TGTGCCACCGGACAGGGGGCTGACGGCTACACCTTC. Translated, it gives CATGQGADGYTF.

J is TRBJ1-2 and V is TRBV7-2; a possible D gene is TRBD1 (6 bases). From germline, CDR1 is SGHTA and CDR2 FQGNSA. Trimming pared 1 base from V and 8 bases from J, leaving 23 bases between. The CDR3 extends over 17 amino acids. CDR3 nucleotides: TGTGCCAGCAGCTTAGATGCCCCTCGGGCAGGGGCAGGAGGCTACACCTTC. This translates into CASSLDAPRAGAGGYTF. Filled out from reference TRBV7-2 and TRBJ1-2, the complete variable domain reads GAGVSQSPSNKVTEKGKDVELRCDPISGHTALYWYRQSLGQGLEFLIYFQGNSAPDKSGLPSDRFSAERTGGSVSTLTIQRTQQEDSAVYLCASSLDAPRAGAGGYTFGSGTRLTVV.

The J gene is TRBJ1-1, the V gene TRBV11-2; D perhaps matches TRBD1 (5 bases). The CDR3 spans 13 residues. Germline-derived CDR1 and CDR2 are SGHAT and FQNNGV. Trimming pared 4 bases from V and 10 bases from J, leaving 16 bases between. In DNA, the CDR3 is TGTGCCAGCAGCTCCCTGACAGAACGGAGAGCTTTCTTT. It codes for CASSSLTERRAFF.

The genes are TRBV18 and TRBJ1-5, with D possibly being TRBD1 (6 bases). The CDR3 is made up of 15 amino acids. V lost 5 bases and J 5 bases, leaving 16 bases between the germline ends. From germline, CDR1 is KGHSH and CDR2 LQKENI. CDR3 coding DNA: TGTGCCAGCTCAGCCAGCAGGGGTGGGGATCAGCCCCAGCATTTT. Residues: CASSASRGGDQPQHF.

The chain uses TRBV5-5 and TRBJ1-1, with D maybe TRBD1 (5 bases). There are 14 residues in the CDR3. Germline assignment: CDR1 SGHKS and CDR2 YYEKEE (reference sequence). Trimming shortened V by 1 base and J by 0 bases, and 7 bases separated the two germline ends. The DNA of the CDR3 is TGTGCCAGCAGCTTGACAGGTCTGAACACTGAAGCTTTCTTT. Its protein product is CASSLTGLNTEAFF.

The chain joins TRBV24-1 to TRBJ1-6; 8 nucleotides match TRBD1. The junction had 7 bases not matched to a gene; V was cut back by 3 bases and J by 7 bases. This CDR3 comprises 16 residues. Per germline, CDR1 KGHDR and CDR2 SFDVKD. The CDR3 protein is CATSDTRQGSNSPLHF. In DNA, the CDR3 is TGTGCCACCAGTGATACTCGACAGGGGAGCAATTCACCCCTCCACTTT.

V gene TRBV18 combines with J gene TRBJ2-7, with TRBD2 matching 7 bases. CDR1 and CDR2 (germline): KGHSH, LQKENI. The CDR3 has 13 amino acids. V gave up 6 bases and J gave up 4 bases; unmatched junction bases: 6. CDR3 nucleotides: TGTGCCAGCTCCGGGACTACAATGTACGAGCAGTACTTC. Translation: CASSGTTMYEQYF.